This TCR beta chain appears in the sequencing data of a study of blood T cell repertoires in COVID-19. On the study more broadly: T cells, B-cell-depleted T cells, or PBMCs provided the cDNA or gDNA that served as material.

Assay used: immunoSEQ multiplex PCR; TCRdb lists only in-frame clones, some missing. Of nearly 80,000 clones in the sample, around 80% are singletons; the top ten hold about 5.8%. Per the germline V gene, CDR1 is SGHRS and CDR2 is YFSETQ. The CDR3 consists of 14 residues. Deletions cut 6 bases from V and 5 bases from J, with 15 bases between. The chain combines TRBV5-1 with TRBJ1-5, with unresolved D. The receptor comes from a man between 60 and 75 years old with active or convalescent COVID-19. The sequenced sample was peripheral blood. CDR3 sequence: CASIPPGSYQPQHF. The CDR3 coding sequence is TGCGCCAGCATACCCCCCGGGAGTTATCAGCCCCAGCATTTT.